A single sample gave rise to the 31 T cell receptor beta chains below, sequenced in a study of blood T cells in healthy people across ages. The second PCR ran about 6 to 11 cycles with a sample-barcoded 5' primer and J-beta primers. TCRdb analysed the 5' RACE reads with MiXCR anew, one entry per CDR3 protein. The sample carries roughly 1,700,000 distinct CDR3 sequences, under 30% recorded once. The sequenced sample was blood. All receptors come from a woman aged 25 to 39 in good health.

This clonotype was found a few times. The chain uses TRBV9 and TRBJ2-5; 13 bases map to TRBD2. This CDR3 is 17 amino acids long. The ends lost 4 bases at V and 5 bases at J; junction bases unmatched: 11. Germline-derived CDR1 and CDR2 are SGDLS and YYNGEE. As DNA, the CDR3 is TGTGCCAGCAGCCGCCCGTTACTAGCGGGGGGGTGGGAGACCCAGTACTTC. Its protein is CASSRPLLAGGWETQYF.

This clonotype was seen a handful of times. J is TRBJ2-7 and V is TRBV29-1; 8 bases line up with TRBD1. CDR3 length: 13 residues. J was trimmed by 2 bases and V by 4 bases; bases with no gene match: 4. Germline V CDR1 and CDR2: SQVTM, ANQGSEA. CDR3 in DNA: TGCAGCGTTGTCGTGACAGGGGCCTACGAGCAGTACTTC. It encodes CSVVVTGAYEQYF.

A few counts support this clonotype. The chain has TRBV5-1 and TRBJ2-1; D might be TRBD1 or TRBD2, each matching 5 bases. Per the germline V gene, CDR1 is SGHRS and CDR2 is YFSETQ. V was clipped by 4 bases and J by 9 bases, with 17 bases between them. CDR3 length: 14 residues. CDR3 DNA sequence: TGCGCCAGCAGCCCGAGGGACCCCGGGCTTGAGCAGTTCTTC. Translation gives CASSPRDPGLEQFF. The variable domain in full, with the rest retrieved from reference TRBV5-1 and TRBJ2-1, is KAGVTQTPRYLIKTRGQQVTLSCSPISGHRSVSWYQQTPGQGLQFLFEYFSETQRNKGNFPGRFSGRQFSNSRSEMNVSTLELGDSALYLCASSPRDPGLEQFFGPGTRLTVL.

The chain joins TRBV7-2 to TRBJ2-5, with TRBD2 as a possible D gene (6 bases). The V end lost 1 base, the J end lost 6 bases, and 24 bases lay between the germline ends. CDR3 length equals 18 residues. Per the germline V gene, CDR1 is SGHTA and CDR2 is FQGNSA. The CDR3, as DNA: TGTGCCAGCAGCTTAGGATTCGTGGGGCGGGACCTTAAAAAGACCCAGTACTTC. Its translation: CASSLGFVGRDLKKTQYF.

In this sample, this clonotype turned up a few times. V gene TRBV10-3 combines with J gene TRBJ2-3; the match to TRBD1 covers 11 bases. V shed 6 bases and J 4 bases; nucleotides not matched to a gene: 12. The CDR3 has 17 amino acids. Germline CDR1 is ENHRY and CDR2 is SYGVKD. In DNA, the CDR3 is TGTGCCATCAGGGGGACAGGGGGGTACTCTGACGCAGATACGCAGTATTTT. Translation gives CAIRGTGGYSDADTQYF.

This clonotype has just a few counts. The CDR3 DNA sequence: TGTGCCACCGCGCTGATCCAGGATGCCTATAATTCACCCCTCCACTTT. This sequence encodes CATALIQDAYNSPLHF. The chain joins TRBV28 to TRBJ1-6, with D unresolved. V dropped 10 bases and J dropped 2 bases, with 18 bases sitting between them. Germline V lookup: CDR1 MDHEN, CDR2 SYDVKM. This CDR3 spans 16 amino acids.

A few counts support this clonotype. The CDR3 reads CASSPLLYEQYF. DNA of the CDR3: TGTGCCAGCAGTCCCCTGTTATACGAGCAGTACTTC. This chain links TRBV12-3 or TRBV12-4 with TRBJ2-7, with no clear D. The CDR3 spans 12 residues. The V end was cut by 5 bases, the J end by 4 bases, with 9 bases between.

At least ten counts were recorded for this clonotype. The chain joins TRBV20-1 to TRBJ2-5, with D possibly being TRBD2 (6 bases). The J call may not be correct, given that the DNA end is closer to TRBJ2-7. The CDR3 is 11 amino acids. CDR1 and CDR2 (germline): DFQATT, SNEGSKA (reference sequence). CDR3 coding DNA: TGCAGTGCTAGACGGGGGAACGAGCAGTACTTC. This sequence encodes CSARRGNEQYF.

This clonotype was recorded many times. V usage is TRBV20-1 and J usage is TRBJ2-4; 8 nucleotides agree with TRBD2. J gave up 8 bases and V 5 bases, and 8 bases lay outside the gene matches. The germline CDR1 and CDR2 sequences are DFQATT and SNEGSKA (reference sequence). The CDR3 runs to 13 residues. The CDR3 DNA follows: TGCAGTGCTGGGGGACTAGAGGGAGACATTCAGTACTTC. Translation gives CSAGGLEGDIQYF.

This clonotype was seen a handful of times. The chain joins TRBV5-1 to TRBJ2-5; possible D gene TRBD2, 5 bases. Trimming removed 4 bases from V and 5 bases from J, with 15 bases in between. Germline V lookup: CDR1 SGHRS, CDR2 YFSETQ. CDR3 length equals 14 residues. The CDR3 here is CASSPLGEPETQYF. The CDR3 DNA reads TGCGCCAGCAGCCCCCTCGGGGAGCCCGAGACCCAGTACTTC.

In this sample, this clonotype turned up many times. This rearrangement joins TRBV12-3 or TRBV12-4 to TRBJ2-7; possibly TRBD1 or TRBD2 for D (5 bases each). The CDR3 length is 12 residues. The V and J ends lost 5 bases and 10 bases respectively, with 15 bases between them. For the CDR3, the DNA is TGTGCCAGCAGTGCCCCCGGGACGGTACAGTACTTC. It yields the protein CASSAPGTVQYF.

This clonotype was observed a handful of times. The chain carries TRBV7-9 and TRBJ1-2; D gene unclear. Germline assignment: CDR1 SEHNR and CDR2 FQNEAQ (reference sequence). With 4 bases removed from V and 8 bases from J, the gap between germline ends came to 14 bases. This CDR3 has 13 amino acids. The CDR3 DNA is TGTGCCAGCAGCTCACTGACGGCCGGCGGCTACACCTTC. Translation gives CASSSLTAGGYTF.

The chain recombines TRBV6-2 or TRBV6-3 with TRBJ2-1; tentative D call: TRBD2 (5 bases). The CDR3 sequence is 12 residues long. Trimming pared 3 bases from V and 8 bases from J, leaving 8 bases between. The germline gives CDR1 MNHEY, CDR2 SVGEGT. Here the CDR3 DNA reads TGTGCCAGCAGTTATGCGGGCGATGAGCAGTTCTTC. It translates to CASSYAGDEQFF.

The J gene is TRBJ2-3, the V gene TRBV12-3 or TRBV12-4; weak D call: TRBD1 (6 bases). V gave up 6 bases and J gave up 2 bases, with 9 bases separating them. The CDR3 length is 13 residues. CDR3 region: CASRMGATDTQYF. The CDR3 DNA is TGTGCCAGCAGGATGGGGGCCACAGATACGCAGTATTTT.

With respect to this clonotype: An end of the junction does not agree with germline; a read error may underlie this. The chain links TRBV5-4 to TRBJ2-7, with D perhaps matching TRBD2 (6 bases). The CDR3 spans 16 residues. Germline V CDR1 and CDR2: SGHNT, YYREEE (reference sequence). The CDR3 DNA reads TGTACCAGCAGCTCGCCGGGGGTTGAGTATTCCTACGAGCAGTACTTC. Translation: CTSSSPGVEYSYEQYF.

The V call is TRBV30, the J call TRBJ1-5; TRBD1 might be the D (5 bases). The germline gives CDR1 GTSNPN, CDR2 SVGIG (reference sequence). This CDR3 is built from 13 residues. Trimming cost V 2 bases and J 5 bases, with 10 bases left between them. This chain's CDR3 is CAWSRGRDQPQHF. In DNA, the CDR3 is TGTGCCTGGAGTCGAGGCAGGGATCAGCCCCAGCATTTT.

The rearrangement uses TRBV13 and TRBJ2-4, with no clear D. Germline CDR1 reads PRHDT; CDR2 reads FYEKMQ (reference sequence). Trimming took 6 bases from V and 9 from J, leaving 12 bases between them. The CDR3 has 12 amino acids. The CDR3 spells CASSLLRSIQYF. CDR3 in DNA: TGTGCCAGCAGTTTACTCCGGAGCATTCAGTACTTC. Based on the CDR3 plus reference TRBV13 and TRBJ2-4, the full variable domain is AAGVIQSPRHLIKEKRETATLKCYPIPRHDTVYWYQQGPGQDPQFLISFYEKMQSDKGSIPDRFSAQQFSDYHSELNMSSLELGDSALYFCASSLLRSIQYFGAGTRLSVL.

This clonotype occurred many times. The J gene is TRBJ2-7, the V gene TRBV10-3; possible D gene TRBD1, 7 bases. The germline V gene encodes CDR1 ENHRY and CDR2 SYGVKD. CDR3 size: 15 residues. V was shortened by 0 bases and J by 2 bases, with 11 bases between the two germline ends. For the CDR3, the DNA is TGTGCCATCAGTGAGTCGGGGGGACAGACCTACGAGCAGTACTTC. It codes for CAISESGGQTYEQYF.

CDR3 residues: CASTAQRGFYEQYF. The CDR3 DNA is TGTGCCAGCACCGCGCAGCGGGGGTTCTACGAGCAGTACTTC. The chain couples TRBV12-3 or TRBV12-4 to TRBJ2-7; TRBD2 agrees at 8 bases. The CDR3 extends over 14 amino acids. V dropped 7 bases and J dropped 3; count of bases not matched to a gene: 8.

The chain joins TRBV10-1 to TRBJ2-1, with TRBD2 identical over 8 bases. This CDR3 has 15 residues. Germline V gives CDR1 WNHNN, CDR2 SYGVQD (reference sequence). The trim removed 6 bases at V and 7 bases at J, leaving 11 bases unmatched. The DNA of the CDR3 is TGCGCCAGCAGCCCCGGGGGACCGGGGGGGAATGAGCAGTTCTTC. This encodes CASSPGGPGGNEQFF.

This CDR3 reads CASTEGADTQYF. The CDR3, as DNA: TGCGCCAGCACTGAGGGTGCAGATACGCAGTATTTT. The chain joins TRBV5-1 to TRBJ2-3, with D perhaps matching TRBD2 (5 bases). V was pared by 6 bases and J by 4 bases, with 9 bases between. The germline V gene has CDR1 SGHRS and CDR2 YFSETQ. The CDR3 length is 12 residues.

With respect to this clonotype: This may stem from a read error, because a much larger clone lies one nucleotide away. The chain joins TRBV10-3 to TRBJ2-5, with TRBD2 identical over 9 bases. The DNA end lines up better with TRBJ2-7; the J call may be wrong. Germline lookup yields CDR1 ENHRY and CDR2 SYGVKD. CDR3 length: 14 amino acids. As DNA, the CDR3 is TGTGCCATCAGTGAACCTAGCGGGATCTACGAGCAGTACTTC. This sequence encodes CAISEPSGIYEQYF.

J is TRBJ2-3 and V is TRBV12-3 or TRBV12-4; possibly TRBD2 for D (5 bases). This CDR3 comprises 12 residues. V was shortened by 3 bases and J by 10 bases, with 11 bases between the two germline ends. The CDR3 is CASSLERNAQYF. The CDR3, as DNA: TGTGCCAGCAGTTTGGAGCGGAACGCGCAGTATTTT.

In DNA form, the CDR3 reads TGCGCCAGCGTCCTACAGGGGGGGACCGGGGAGCTGTTTTTT. This translates into CASVLQGGTGELFF. This chain joins TRBV5-1 and TRBJ2-2; weak D call: TRBD1 (8 bases). In germline, CDR1 is SGHRS, CDR2 YFSETQ. This CDR3 is built from 14 residues. Between the trimmed V and J ends, which lost 7 bases and 5 bases, there was a span of 15 bases.

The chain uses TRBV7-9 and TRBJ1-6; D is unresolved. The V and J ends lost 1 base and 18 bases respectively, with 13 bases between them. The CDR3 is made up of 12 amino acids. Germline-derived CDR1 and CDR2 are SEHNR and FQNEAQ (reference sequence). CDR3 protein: CASSLDQGKPHF. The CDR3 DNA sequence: TGTGCCAGCAGCTTAGATCAAGGAAAACCCCACTTT.

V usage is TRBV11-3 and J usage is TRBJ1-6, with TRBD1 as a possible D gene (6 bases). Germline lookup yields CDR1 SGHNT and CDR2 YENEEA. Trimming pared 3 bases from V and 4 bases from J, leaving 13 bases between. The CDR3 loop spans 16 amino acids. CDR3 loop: CASSFGQLHYNSPLHF. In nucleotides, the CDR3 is TGTGCCAGCAGCTTCGGACAGCTTCATTATAATTCACCCCTCCACTTT. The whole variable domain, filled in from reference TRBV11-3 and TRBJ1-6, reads EAGVVQSPRYKIIEKKQPVAFWCNPISGHNTLYWYLQNLGQGPELLIRYENEEAVDDSQLPKDRFSAERLKGVDSTLKIQPAELGDSAVYLCASSFGQLHYNSPLHFGNGTRLTVT.

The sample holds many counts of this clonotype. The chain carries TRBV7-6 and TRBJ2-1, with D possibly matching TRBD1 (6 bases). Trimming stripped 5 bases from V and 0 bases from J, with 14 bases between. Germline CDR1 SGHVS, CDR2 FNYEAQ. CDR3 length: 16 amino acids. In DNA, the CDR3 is TGTGCCAGCAGCCGATGGGGACAAAGCTCCTACAATGAGCAGTTCTTC. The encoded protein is CASSRWGQSSYNEQFF.

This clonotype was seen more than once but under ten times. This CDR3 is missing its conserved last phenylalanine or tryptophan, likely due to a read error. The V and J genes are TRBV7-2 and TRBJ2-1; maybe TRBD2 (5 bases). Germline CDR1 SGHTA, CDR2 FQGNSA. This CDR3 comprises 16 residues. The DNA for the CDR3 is TGCGCCAGCGGCAAGGGTAGCGCGGTGACCTACAATGAGCAGTTCTTA. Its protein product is CASGKGSAVTYNEQFL.

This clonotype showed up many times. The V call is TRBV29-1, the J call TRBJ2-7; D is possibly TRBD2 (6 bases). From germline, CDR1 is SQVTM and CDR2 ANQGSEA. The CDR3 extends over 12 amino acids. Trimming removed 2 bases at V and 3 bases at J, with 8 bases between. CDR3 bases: TGCAGCGTTGAAATGGAGGGCTACGAGCAGTACTTC. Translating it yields CSVEMEGYEQYF.

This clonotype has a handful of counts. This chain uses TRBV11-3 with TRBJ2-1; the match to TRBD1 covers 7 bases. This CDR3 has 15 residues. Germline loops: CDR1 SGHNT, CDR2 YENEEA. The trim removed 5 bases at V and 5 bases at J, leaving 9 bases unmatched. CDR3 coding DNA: TGTGCCAGCAGCCTACAGGGGAAGGAAAACAATGAGCAGTTCTTC. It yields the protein CASSLQGKENNEQFF.

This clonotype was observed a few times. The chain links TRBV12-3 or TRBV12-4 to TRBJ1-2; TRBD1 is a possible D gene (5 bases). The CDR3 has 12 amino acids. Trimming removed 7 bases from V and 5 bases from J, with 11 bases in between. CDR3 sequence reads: CASTAGFYGYTF. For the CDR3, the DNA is TGTGCCAGCACAGCAGGGTTTTATGGCTACACCTTC.